Below, 5 T cell receptor beta chains from the same sample are listed, as sequenced in a study of shared clonotypes between healthy human individuals. Measured with immunoSEQ multiplex PCR; TCRdb has only the in-frame clones, and not every one. The data contain 300,000 or so clones, 74% of them singletons. Sample: memory CD4+ T cells sorted from blood. The subset: CD45RA-negative fraction. All receptors derive from a man aged 30 to 45 in good health.

This chain's CDR3 is CASSLSTSGKQYF. Written as DNA, the CDR3 is TGTGCCAGCAGCTTATCTACTAGCGGGAAGCAGTACTTC. This sequence joins TRBV11-2 and TRBJ2-7, with TRBD2 matching 10 bases. There are 13 residues in the CDR3. V dropped 2 bases and J dropped 8; count of bases not matched to a gene: 3. CDR1 and CDR2 (germline): SGHAT, FQNNGV.

A note on this clone: The sample carries other DNA sequences with the same CDR3. The rearrangement links TRBV4-1 to TRBJ2-1; 11 bases fit TRBD2. CDR1 is MGHRA, CDR2 YSYEKL, per germline. The CDR3 consists of 20 residues. V was clipped by 4 bases and J by 7 bases; unmatched bases: 21. CDR3 sequence: CASSLLTGTSGPESRNEQFF. The CDR3 DNA reads as TGCGCCAGCAGCCTTCTAACCGGGACTAGCGGACCCGAGTCGAGAAATGAGCAGTTCTTC.

The gene calls are TRBV9 and TRBJ2-1; 7 bases fit TRBD2. Germline V CDR1 and CDR2: SGDLS, YYNGEE. The junction had 10 bases not matched to a gene; V was cut back by 4 bases and J by 3 bases. CDR3 length: 16 residues. CDR3 bases: TGTGCCAGCAGCCTACGCGAGACTAGCATCTACAATGAGCAGTTCTTC. Its translation: CASSLRETSIYNEQFF.

The V call is TRBV28, the J call TRBJ2-2; 12 nucleotides line up with TRBD1. The CDR3 loop spans 16 amino acids. Germline CDR1 MDHEN, CDR2 SYDVKM. Germline trimming cut 6 bases from V and 6 bases from J; bases unmatched to any gene: 8. The DNA for the CDR3 is TGTGCCAGCAGGAGGGGACAGGGGGCGCATGCCGGGGAGCTGTTTTTT. Its translation: CASRRGQGAHAGELFF.

This clone appeared a few times. The V call is TRBV19, the J call TRBJ2-4; D is uncertain. There are 16 residues in the CDR3. Germline loops: CDR1 LNHDA, CDR2 SQIVND (reference sequence). V was pared by 0 bases and J by 0 bases, with 9 bases between. CDR3 bases: TGTGCCAGTAGTATAGAGACGCAGATAGCCAAAAACATTCAGTACTTC. Amino acid sequence: CASSIETQIAKNIQYF.